Presented here are 6 T cell receptor beta chains from one specimen sequenced in a study of CD8 T cells in ankylosing spondylitis. Points from the study as a whole: Within ankylosing spondylitis blood, a TCR beta motif made up of seven to nine highly homologous variants appeared to be characteristic.

TCRdb analysed the 5' RACE reads with MiXCR anew, one entry per CDR3 protein. The sample has approximately 540,000 distinct CDR3 sequences, roughly 13% seen once; the top ten hold approximately 7%. The antigens for these receptors are not known. Specimen: blood, either unsorted or a sorted T cell fraction (not recorded which). These receptors were obtained from a male donor with ankylosing spondylitis.

The sample holds many counts of this clonotype. The V gene is TRBV4-2, the J gene TRBJ1-2, with TRBD1 matching 7 bases. Germline assignment: CDR1 LGHNA and CDR2 YNFKEQ. The junction had 3 bases not matched to a gene; V was cut back by 2 bases and J by 3 bases. CDR3 size: 14 residues. The CDR3 loop is CASSQNRGDYGYTF. DNA for the CDR3: TGTGCCAGCAGCCAAAACAGGGGTGACTATGGCTACACCTTC.

The V gene is TRBV3-1, the J gene TRBJ1-2; D unclear. This CDR3 contains 12 residues. Germline V gene data show CDR1 as LGHDT and CDR2 as YNNKEL (reference sequence). The ends were cut back, 1 base at V and 8 bases at J, with 8 bases in the middle. The CDR3 nucleotides read TGTGCCAGCAGCCAAGCGCGGGGAGGCTACACCTTC. As protein: CASSQARGGYTF.

The genes are TRBV7-9 and TRBJ2-6; D unclear. With 7 bases removed from V and 0 bases from J, the gap between germline ends came to 7 bases. The CDR3 is 14 amino acids. Germline CDR1 SEHNR, CDR2 FQNEAQ (reference sequence). The CDR3 loop reads CASTNYSGANVLTF. The CDR3 DNA follows: TGTGCCAGCACTAACTACTCTGGGGCCAACGTCCTGACTTTC.

Ten or more counts support this clonotype. V usage is TRBV4-2 and J usage is TRBJ2-1; 10 bases line up with TRBD2. With V trimmed by 0 bases and J by 8 bases, 4 bases remained unmatched. This CDR3 has 15 residues. CDR1 is LGHNA, CDR2 YNFKEQ, per germline. The CDR3 protein is CASSQEPSGGDEQFF. CDR3 sequence (DNA): TGTGCCAGCAGCCAAGAGCCTAGCGGGGGCGATGAGCAGTTCTTC.

This clonotype has just a few counts. This chain's CDR3 is CASSVDSGSIYEQYF. The CDR3 DNA is TGTGCCAGCAGCGTAGATTCCGGCTCGATTTACGAGCAGTACTTC. V gene TRBV9 combines with J gene TRBJ2-7; D is unresolved. The CDR3 length is 15 residues. The V end was cut by 0 bases, the J end by 4 bases, with 14 bases between. CDR1 SGDLS and CDR2 YYNGEE come from the germline V gene.

The chain employs TRBV12-5 and TRBJ2-2, with TRBD2 matching 10 bases. The germline V gene has CDR1 LGHNT and CDR2 FRNRAP. With V trimmed by 2 bases and J by 1 base, 7 bases remained unmatched. This CDR3 spans 18 amino acids. The CDR3 nucleotides read TGTGCTAGTGGTTTGTGGGCTAGCGGGAGCAGGAACACCGGGGAGCTGTTTTTT. Its protein is CASGLWASGSRNTGELFF.